The subject of this entry is one T cell receptor beta chain. Its antigen is currently not known. Base quality data are lacking; no much larger clone is found one base away. The immunoSEQ Assay, a bias-controlled multiplex PCR, was used to amplify TCRbeta CDR3 regions from genomic DNA. The paper's data handling went like this. The number of nucleated cells in each sample was estimated by amplification of reference gene primers within the assay. To quantify the absolute abundance of each unique TCRbeta CDR3 rearrangement, sequence reads were collapsed and filtered. For each sample, productive Simpson clonality was calculated as the square root of Simpson's diversity index across productive rearrangements. This immuneACCESS table, as held by TCRdb, lists in-frame sequences with V and J called but not all clones. Of the missing ones, under half trace to an unresolved V gene in checked studies; the others have no known cause. From that table come the V and J calls and clone size; the DNA was used to work out D and trimming. For this sample there are tens of thousands of clones; around 81% appear just once. The top ten clonotypes cover 28% of the sample.

This entry is derived from a study of blood T cell repertoires in COVID-19 (dated by TCRdb to 2018 to 2021). A note on the overall study: The collaborator samples originated in the United States, Italy and Spain and spanned the acute and convalescent phases of COVID-19. The dataset comprised deeply sampled blood TCRbeta repertoires from subjects exposed to, actively infected with, or recovered from COVID-19. Samples were obtained from the ongoing ImmuneRACE study (first 160 participants) and from 1,000 to 1,500 subjects provided by 6 global collaborators. Where HLA class I and class II types were available, the types were taken from metadata supplied by the sample provider, not from assay-based typing. A freely available public database, intended as a resource for researchers studying the immune response to SARS-CoV-2, is where the repertoires were released. A de-identified subject ID, COVID-19 status, age in years and sex were almost always included in the sample metadata. The prospective study material was composed of cDNA or gDNA derived from T cells, B-cell-depleted T cells, or PBMCs.

The paper as a whole reports these results and caveats: The quantity of clinical and demographic metadata differed by source and by participant and was supplied without curation.

The collaborating institutions used their own protocols to collect whole blood in K2EDTA tubes. For TCRbeta analysis, collaborators shipped samples in one of three forms: frozen whole blood, isolated PBMCs, or DNA extracted from either of those sample types. The sequence was collected from a woman of 80 years or more with active or convalescent COVID-19. Sequencing was performed on peripheral blood.

The DNA sequence is given as TGTGCCACCAGTCCAGAGGCCAGCGGATCTAGCACAGATACGCAGTATTTT. This gives the protein CATSPEASGSSTDTQYF. The chain was built from TRBV24-1 and TRBJ2-3, and perhaps TRBD2 as D gene, on 5 matching bases. Inclusive of the bounding cysteine and phenylalanine, the CDR3 is 17 residues long. The only DNA kept is the CDR3, 51 bases in frame from the first base. V and J lose 6 bases and 0 bases, and a span of 18 bases separates them. Per the germline V gene, KGHDR is the CDR1 and SFDVKD is the CDR2.